Shown below are 29 T cell receptor beta chains from a single sample sequenced in a study of T cell changes during pregnancy in multiple sclerosis. Sequencing was performed with immunoSEQ multiplex PCR; in TCRdb, only in-frame clones are kept and a portion is missing. This table has tens of thousands of clones, approximately 96% appearing once. The specimen was peripheral blood, collected in the second trimester of pregnancy. All receptors come from a female donor with multiple sclerosis, enrolled in a pregnancy study.

This chain joins TRBV2 and TRBJ2-4; tentative D call: TRBD2 (5 bases). This CDR3 comprises 16 residues. Per germline, CDR1 SNHLY and CDR2 FYNNEI. Trimming left V 7 bases short and J 0 bases short, with 16 bases between. CDR3 sequence (DNA): TGTGCCAGCATGGCGGGTAGGGCAGTAGCCAAAAACATTCAGTACTTC. Protein product: CASMAGRAVAKNIQYF.

The chain recombines TRBV29-1 with TRBJ1-2; D may be TRBD1 (5 bases). V shed 4 bases and J shed 6 bases, with 9 bases lying between them. The CDR3 is 11 residues long. Germline V gene sequence: CDR1 SQVTM, CDR2 ANQGSEA. The CDR3 sequence is CSVAGDNGYTF. The DNA for the CDR3 is TGCAGCGTTGCGGGGGATAATGGCTACACCTTC. Full variable domain (missing parts from reference TRBV29-1 and TRBJ1-2): SAVISQKPSRDICQRGTSLTIQCQVDSQVTMMFWYRQQPGQSLTLIATANQGSEATYESGFVIDKFPISRPNLTFSTLTVSNMSPEDSSIYLCSVAGDNGYTFGSGTRLTVV.

This clone was found once. The chain recombines TRBV30 with TRBJ1-2; 7 bases are shared with TRBD1. This CDR3 spans 12 amino acids. CDR1 and CDR2 (germline): GTSNPN, SVGIG (reference sequence). V trimming: 4 bases; J trimming: 6 bases; junction bases outside the gene matches: 5. In DNA form, the CDR3 reads TGTGCCTGGACCCCGACAGGGAATGGCTACACCTTC. Translation: CAWTPTGNGYTF. Full variable domain (rest looked up from reference TRBV30 and TRBJ1-2): SQTIHQWPATLVQPVGSPLSLECTVEGTSNPNLYWYRQAAGRGLQLLFYSVGIGQISSEVPQNLSASRPQDRQFILSSKKLLLSDSGFYLCAWTPTGNGYTFGSGTRLTVV.

Written as DNA, the CDR3 is TGTGCCAGCAGTTACTCGGGCCGGTACAATGAGCAGTTCTTC. It specifies CASSYSGRYNEQFF. This chain joins TRBV6-6 and TRBJ2-1; D remains unclear. The CDR3 sequence is 14 residues long. Germline CDR1 and CDR2: MNHNY and SVGAGI (reference sequence). Trimming took off 0 bases at V and 4 bases at J, with 7 bases between the two ends.

The V call is TRBV7-9, the J call TRBJ1-1; D perhaps matches TRBD1 (5 bases). V dropped 1 base and J dropped 1 base, with 7 bases sitting between them. This CDR3 has 14 residues. Germline loops: CDR1 SEHNR, CDR2 FQNEAQ (reference sequence). The CDR3 is CASSLGGTNTEAFF. The CDR3 nucleotides are TGTGCCAGCAGCTTAGGGGGCACGAACACTGAAGCTTTCTTT.

The chain couples TRBV28 to TRBJ2-7, with D tentatively TRBD1 (6 bases). Per the germline V gene, CDR1 is MDHEN and CDR2 is SYDVKM. V lost 8 bases and J lost 0, with 17 bases in between. This CDR3 contains 15 residues. CDR3 nucleotide sequence: TGTGCCAGCCAGGCCCAGGGGCCCTCCTCCTACGAGCAGTACTTC. It translates to CASQAQGPSSYEQYF.

This clone was seen only a few times. CDR3 nucleotides: TGTGCCAGCAGCGCAACATTTCCCTACGAGCAGTACTTC. Its translation: CASSATFPYEQYF. The chain recombines TRBV2 with TRBJ2-7; D is unclear. This CDR3 region has 13 residues. Per germline, CDR1 SNHLY and CDR2 FYNNEI. V was trimmed by 6 bases and J by 2 bases, leaving 11 bases between them. The full variable domain, in which reference TRBV2 and TRBJ2-7 provide the parts outside the CDR3, is EPEVTQTPSHQVTQMGQEVILRCVPISNHLYFYWYRQILGQKVEFLVSFYNNEISEKSEIFDDQFSVERPDGSNFTLKIRSTKLEDSAMYFCASSATFPYEQYFGPGTRLTVT.

The chain links TRBV5-1 to TRBJ2-6; D not certain. CDR3 length: 17 residues. The ends were cut back, 1 base at V and 0 bases at J, with 11 bases in the middle. CDR1 is SGHRS, CDR2 YFSETQ, per germline. CDR3 sequence reads: CASSLIGGSSGANVLTF. CDR3 DNA sequence: TGCGCCAGCAGCTTGATTGGCGGAAGCTCTGGGGCCAACGTCCTGACTTTC.

The V call is TRBV9, the J call TRBJ2-3, with 10 positions matching TRBD2. The CDR3 loop spans 15 amino acids. Trimming removed 7 bases from V and 4 bases from J; junction bases left unmatched: 9. Per germline, CDR1 SGDLS and CDR2 YYNGEE. The CDR3 DNA is TGTGCCAGCCGGGGTCAGCGGGGGGGCGCAGATACGCAGTATTTT. It yields the protein CASRGQRGGADTQYF.

The chain is built from TRBV19 and TRBJ2-3, with TRBD1 matching 7 bases. Per the germline V gene, CDR1 is LNHDA and CDR2 is SQIVND (reference sequence). The CDR3 totals 14 residues. V was clipped by 6 bases and J by 1 base; unmatched bases: 4. This CDR3 is CASSKGAGTDTQYF. DNA of the CDR3: TGTGCCAGTAGCAAGGGGGCCGGCACAGATACGCAGTATTTT.

V and J are TRBV7-8 and TRBJ2-7, with a tentative D call TRBD2 (5 bases). Germline V gives CDR1 SGHVS, CDR2 FQNEAQ. CDR3 length: 15 residues. The ends were cut back, 5 bases at V and 5 bases at J, with 19 bases in the middle. The CDR3: CASSQTGISGHEQYF. The DNA for the CDR3 is TGTGCCAGCAGCCAAACCGGGATATCTGGGCACGAGCAGTACTTC.

This chain links TRBV6-1 with TRBJ2-1; D uncertain. V lost 1 base to trimming and J lost 4 bases, with 8 bases between them. From germline, CDR1 is MNHNS and CDR2 SASEGT. The CDR3 covers 14 residues. As DNA, the CDR3 is TGTGCCAGCAGTGAAGTGGCGGCATACAATGAGCAGTTCTTC. Translating it yields CASSEVAAYNEQFF.

This sequence joins TRBV7-2 and TRBJ2-7; TRBD2 might be the D (5 bases). Trimming pared 5 bases from V and 1 base from J, leaving 21 bases between. In germline, CDR1 is SGHTA, CDR2 FQGNSA. CDR3 length: 17 residues. CDR3 region: CASSLYSPQEGSYEQYF. The CDR3 DNA sequence: TGTGCCAGCAGCCTTTACAGCCCACAAGAGGGATCCTACGAGCAGTACTTC.

The chain carries TRBV9 and TRBJ1-1, with 8 bases lining up with TRBD1. The CDR3 is 15 amino acids. The germline gives CDR1 SGDLS, CDR2 YYNGEE. V lost 2 bases, J lost 0 bases, and 3 bases stayed unmatched. CDR3 sequence: CASSVMDRVNTEAFF. CDR3 sequence (DNA): TGTGCCAGCAGCGTGATGGACAGGGTGAACACTGAAGCTTTCTTT.

The chain has TRBV29-1 and TRBJ1-1; possibly TRBD1 for D (5 bases). From germline, CDR1 is SQVTM and CDR2 ANQGSEA. The CDR3 extends over 15 amino acids. With 5 bases removed from V and 4 bases from J, the gap between germline ends came to 20 bases. Written as DNA, the CDR3 is TGCAGCGTTACCCGATGGGGCATCCTCCCCACTGAAGCTTTCTTT. This translates into CSVTRWGILPTEAFF.

There are a few counts of this clone. J is TRBJ2-3 and V is TRBV2; TRBD2 might be the D (6 bases). V was shortened by 6 bases and J by 4 bases, with 11 bases between the two germline ends. The germline V gene encodes CDR1 SNHLY and CDR2 FYNNEI. The CDR3 length is 13 residues. CDR3 nucleotide sequence: TGTGCCAGCAGAGAGGCGGGGCCAGATACGCAGTATTTT. This translates into CASREAGPDTQYF.

This chain uses TRBV7-2 with TRBJ1-6; possible D gene TRBD1, 5 bases. Germline V gene lookup returns CDR1 SGHTA and CDR2 FQGNSA. This CDR3 is built from 15 residues. With 1 base removed from V and 10 bases from J, the gap between germline ends came to 14 bases. This chain's CDR3 is CASSLVFQGLSPLHF. The CDR3 region has the DNA TGTGCCAGCAGCTTAGTTTTCCAGGGTTTGTCACCCCTCCACTTT.

The chain combines TRBV16 with TRBJ2-7, with D maybe TRBD2 (6 bases). V was cut by 1 base and J by 1 base, with 11 bases left in between. This CDR3 has 15 amino acids. Germline lookup yields CDR1 KGHSY and CDR2 FQNENV. CDR3 nucleotide sequence: TGTGCCAGCAGCCAATGGGGGACTTTTTCCTACGAGCAGTACTTC. Translated, it gives CASSQWGTFSYEQYF.

V gene TRBV7-8 combines with J gene TRBJ2-1, with 13 bases identical to TRBD2. CDR1 is SGHVS and CDR2 is FQNEAQ in the germline V gene. The CDR3 is made up of 14 amino acids. Germline trimming cut 8 bases from V and 9 bases from J; bases unmatched to any gene: 7. The CDR3 protein is CASFGTSGIGEQFF. CDR3 in DNA: TGTGCCAGCTTCGGGACTAGCGGGATCGGTGAGCAGTTCTTC.

The chain links TRBV25-1 to TRBJ1-2, with 12 bases aligning to TRBD1. Trimming took 3 bases from V and 4 from J; bases not matched to a gene: 3. The CDR3 has 15 amino acids. In germline, CDR1 is MGHDK, CDR2 SYGVNS. CDR3 DNA sequence: TGTGCCAGCAGTGACAGGGACAGGGGGCTCTATGGCTACACCTTC. Its translation is CASSDRDRGLYGYTF.

The CDR3 DNA follows: TGTGCCAGCAGCCCCCGGACTAGCACGAGCTCCTACAATGAGCAGTTCTTC. Translated: CASSPRTSTSSYNEQFF. This chain joins TRBV7-9 and TRBJ2-1, with 8 nucleotides matching TRBD2. Germline-derived CDR1 and CDR2 are SEHNR and FQNEAQ (reference sequence). V trimming: 5 bases; J trimming: 0 bases; junction bases outside the gene matches: 9. The CDR3 is made up of 17 amino acids.

The rearrangement links TRBV5-5 to TRBJ1-2; TRBD1 matches 9 bases. Losses at the gene ends were 2 bases for V and 6 bases for J; bases not matched to a gene: 8. CDR1 SGHKS and CDR2 YYEKEE come from the germline V gene (reference sequence). The CDR3 consists of 15 residues. DNA for the CDR3: TGTGCCAGCAGCTTAAGGGACAGGGAGGGCGATGGCTACACCTTC. Its protein is CASSLRDREGDGYTF.

The genes are TRBV10-3 and TRBJ2-3; TRBD2 matches 11 bases. The length of the CDR3 is 15 residues. Germline V CDR1 and CDR2: ENHRY, SYGVKD. J was trimmed by 1 base and V by 4 bases; bases with no gene match: 1. CDR3 protein: CAISAGLAGTDTQYF. The CDR3 bases are TGTGCCATCAGTGCGGGACTAGCGGGCACAGATACGCAGTATTTT.

V is TRBV7-2 and J is TRBJ2-7; 8 nucleotides agree with TRBD2. The J segment lost 3 bases and the V segment lost 4 bases, leaving 11 bases of the junction unmatched. The CDR3 totals 16 residues. Germline V gene lookup returns CDR1 SGHTA and CDR2 FQGNSA. This CDR3 is CASSWGRLAGFYEQYF. CDR3 bases: TGTGCCAGCAGCTGGGGTAGGCTAGCGGGTTTCTACGAGCAGTACTTC.

The rearrangement links TRBV7-3 to TRBJ2-3, with 9 bases lining up with TRBD2. The length of the CDR3 is 15 residues. V lost 2 bases, J lost 5 bases, and 5 bases stayed unmatched. From germline, CDR1 is SGHTA and CDR2 FQGTGA. In nucleotides, the CDR3 is TGTGCCAGCAGCTTAGCGGGAGGGCCGAGAGATACGCAGTATTTT. It yields the protein CASSLAGGPRDTQYF.

In its sample, this clone was seen once. The V call is TRBV18, the J call TRBJ2-1; TRBD2 might be the D (5 bases). V lost 3 bases and J lost 8, with 14 bases in between. Germline CDR1 reads KGHSH; CDR2 reads LQKENI. The CDR3 spans 14 residues. The CDR3 DNA sequence: TGTGCCAGCTCACCCCGCCCGGGTAGCGATGAGCAGTTCTTC. Translated, it gives CASSPRPGSDEQFF.

The chain links TRBV11-2 to TRBJ2-7; 7 bases are a match to TRBD1. This CDR3 comprises 14 residues. CDR1 SGHAT and CDR2 FQNNGV come from the germline V gene. J gave up 2 bases and V 5 bases, and 6 bases lay outside the gene matches. The CDR3 spells CASSPSTGPYEQYF. The CDR3 DNA reads as TGTGCCAGCAGCCCGTCGACAGGGCCCTACGAGCAGTACTTC.

The rearrangement uses TRBV5-4 and TRBJ2-7, with a possible D match to TRBD1 (6 bases). Germline CDR1 and CDR2: SGHNT and YYREEE (reference sequence). Trimming removed 4 bases from V and 3 bases from J, with 17 bases in between. CDR3 length equals 15 residues. CDR3: CASSTGTRDRYEQYF. DNA of the CDR3: TGTGCCAGCAGCACCGGGACACGAGATCGCTACGAGCAGTACTTC.

The V and J genes are TRBV6-8 and TRBJ1-1; TRBD1 might be the D (5 bases). Looked up from germline, CDR1 is MNHGY and CDR2 is SAAAGT. CDR3 size: 13 residues. V dropped 8 bases and J dropped 10 bases, with 20 bases sitting between them. Written as DNA, the CDR3 is TGTGCCAGCCAGCACAGGCCTGTGTTCGTAGCTTTCTTT. It specifies CASQHRPVFVAFF.